Shown below are 29 T cell receptor beta chains from a single sample sequenced in a study of chemoradiotherapy in HPV16-positive cancers. Libraries were prepared by immunoSEQ multiplex PCR; TCRdb keeps only in-frame clonotypes and omits some of them. The profile shows about 17,000 clones, 85% to 95% of them singletons. Sequenced material: blood, taken from a patient who underwent chemoradiotherapy. Receptor source: a human donor with HPV-associated anogenital cancer.

The CDR3 bases are TGCGCCAGCAGCTTGACAGGGGGACCGACTGAAGCTTTCTTT. This codes for CASSLTGGPTEAFF. This chain connects TRBV5-1 to TRBJ1-1, with 8 bases lining up with TRBD1. Per the germline V gene, CDR1 is SGHRS and CDR2 is YFSETQ. The CDR3 is made up of 14 amino acids. The junction had 4 bases not matched to a gene; V was cut back by 1 base and J by 5 bases.

The chain employs TRBV19 and TRBJ1-3; no clear D. V was pared by 5 bases and J by 0 bases, with 8 bases between. Germline V gives CDR1 LNHDA, CDR2 SQIVND (reference sequence). CDR3 length: 14 residues. CDR3 protein: CASSRISSGNTIYF. Written as DNA, the CDR3 is TGTGCCAGTAGTCGCATCTCCTCTGGAAACACCATATATTTT.

The chain joins TRBV5-1 to TRBJ2-3; D is uncertain. The V gene's germline CDR1 is SGHRS and CDR2 YFSETQ. Trimming stripped 0 bases from V and 0 bases from J, with 5 bases between. The CDR3 extends over 14 amino acids. The CDR3 loop is CASSLVGSTDTQYF. CDR3 bases: TGCGCCAGCAGCTTGGTGGGTAGCACAGATACGCAGTATTTT. The whole variable domain, filled in from reference TRBV5-1 and TRBJ2-3, reads KAGVTQTPRYLIKTRGQQVTLSCSPISGHRSVSWYQQTPGQGLQFLFEYFSETQRNKGNFPGRFSGRQFSNSRSEMNVSTLELGDSALYLCASSLVGSTDTQYFGPGTRLTVL.

This chain uses TRBV11-2 with TRBJ2-7, with D possibly matching TRBD2 (5 bases). The V gene lost 5 bases and the J gene lost 2 bases, with 19 bases spanning the gap. The CDR3 runs 16 residues. The germline CDR1 and CDR2 sequences are SGHAT and FQNNGV. CDR3 coding DNA: TGTGCCAGCAGCCCCCGGACCTCTACGGGGACCTACGAGCAGTACTTC. Protein: CASSPRTSTGTYEQYF.

The CDR3 coding sequence is TGTGCCAGCAGCTCTTTTGGGGGCGCGGACTATGGCTACACCTTC. Protein product: CASSSFGGADYGYTF. The chain recombines TRBV7-8 with TRBJ1-2; D is perhaps TRBD1 (6 bases). V was cut by 4 bases and J by 3 bases, with 15 bases left in between. The CDR3 length is 15 residues. Germline-derived CDR1 and CDR2 are SGHVS and FQNEAQ.

V usage is TRBV25-1 and J usage is TRBJ1-6, with 8 bases fitting TRBD1. CDR3 length: 14 residues. V dropped 7 bases and J dropped 4; count of bases not matched to a gene: 3. Germline V gene lookup returns CDR1 MGHDK and CDR2 SYGVNS. In DNA, the CDR3 is TGTGCCAGCAAGGGACAGGCATATAATTCACCCCTCCACTTT. It is translated as CASKGQAYNSPLHF.

The chain joins TRBV2 to TRBJ1-1; D gene unclear. In germline, CDR1 is SNHLY, CDR2 FYNNEI. V lost 2 bases and J 1 base, leaving 8 bases between the germline ends. This CDR3 region has 14 residues. The CDR3 loop reads CASSEMGTNTEAFF. CDR3 in DNA: TGTGCCAGCAGTGAAATGGGCACGAACACTGAAGCTTTCTTT.

This chain links TRBV30 with TRBJ1-2, with TRBD1 matching over 7 bases. Germline V gene data show CDR1 as GTSNPN and CDR2 as SVGIG (reference sequence). The CDR3 totals 12 residues. V trimming: 6 bases; J trimming: 6 bases; junction bases outside the gene matches: 7. CDR3: CACSRQGDGYTF. CDR3 sequence (DNA): TGTGCCTGCAGTAGACAGGGAGATGGCTACACCTTC.

V is TRBV5-4 and J is TRBJ1-2; D uncertain. V lost 0 bases, J lost 4 bases, and 1 base lay in between. This CDR3 contains 11 residues. From germline, CDR1 is SGHNT and CDR2 YYREEE (reference sequence). The CDR3 reads CASSLGYGYTF. As DNA, the CDR3 is TGTGCCAGCAGCTTGGGCTATGGCTACACCTTC.

The rearrangement joins TRBV7-9 to TRBJ2-7; D is unclear. V was clipped by 1 base and J by 3 bases, with 7 bases between them. CDR3 length equals 13 residues. Germline CDR1 SEHNR, CDR2 FQNEAQ (reference sequence). CDR3 region: CASSLGDGYEQYF. As DNA, the CDR3 is TGTGCCAGCAGCTTAGGAGACGGCTACGAGCAGTACTTC. Drawing the rest from reference TRBV7-9 and TRBJ2-7, the complete variable domain is DTGVSQNPRHKITKRGQNVTFRCDPISEHNRLYWYRQTLGQGPEFLTYFQNEAQLEKSRLLSDRFSAERPKGSFSTLEIQRTEQGDSAMYLCASSLGDGYEQYFGPGTRLTVT.

This rearrangement joins TRBV27 to TRBJ1-1; perhaps TRBD1 as D (5 bases). The CDR3 is made up of 12 amino acids. V dropped 8 bases and J dropped 8 bases, with 15 bases sitting between them. CDR1 MNHEY and CDR2 SMNVEV come from the germline V gene (reference sequence). The CDR3 DNA sequence: TGTGCCAGCCGGGACCGGGACGCAGAAGCTTTCTTT. This codes for CASRDRDAEAFF.

V usage is TRBV5-1 and J usage is TRBJ1-2; D call uncertain. Per germline, CDR1 SGHRS and CDR2 YFSETQ. V gave up 0 bases and J gave up 7 bases, with 16 bases separating them. The CDR3 runs to 15 residues. As DNA, the CDR3 is TGCGCCAGCAGCTTGGGGACCTCGCTGAGTGCTGGCTACACCTTC. Translated: CASSLGTSLSAGYTF.

The chain joins TRBV11-2 to TRBJ1-2; TRBD1 agrees at 8 bases. The CDR3 sequence is 13 residues long. Germline trimming cut 3 bases from V and 12 bases from J; bases unmatched to any gene: 9. Germline V gene sequence: CDR1 SGHAT, CDR2 FQNNGV. The CDR3 protein is CASSLNRGFKDTF. DNA of the CDR3: TGTGCCAGCAGCTTGAACAGGGGGTTTAAAGACACCTTC.

The rearrangement uses TRBV30 and TRBJ1-5, with D possibly being TRBD1 (5 bases). CDR3 length: 15 amino acids. Germline CDR1 GTSNPN, CDR2 SVGIG (reference sequence). V lost 2 bases, J lost 2 bases, and 13 bases lay in between. CDR3 bases: TGTGCCTGGAGTCGGGGGGGAAATGGCAATCAGCCCCAGCATTTT. Encoded protein: CAWSRGGNGNQPQHF.

The chain recombines TRBV7-9 with TRBJ2-3; 7 nucleotides align to TRBD2. CDR3 length: 16 amino acids. The J segment lost 0 bases and the V segment lost 1 base, leaving 4 bases of the junction unmatched. CDR1 and CDR2 from the germline V gene are SEHNR and FQNEAQ (reference sequence). The CDR3 DNA sequence: TGTGCCAGCAGCTTAGGACTAGCCGGGAGCACAGATACGCAGTATTTT. Its translation is CASSLGLAGSTDTQYF.

The rearrangement links TRBV6-4 to TRBJ2-1, with 8 nucleotides matching TRBD2. J lost 4 bases, V lost 3 bases, and 8 bases had no gene match. The CDR3 spans 16 residues. The germline gives CDR1 MRHNA, CDR2 SNTAGT. The CDR3 reads CASSESASGGYNEQFF. The CDR3 coding sequence is TGTGCCAGCAGTGAGTCGGCAAGCGGGGGTTACAATGAGCAGTTCTTC.

The chain links TRBV2 to TRBJ2-3, with D unclear. The V gene's germline CDR1 is SNHLY and CDR2 FYNNEI. V lost 3 bases, J lost 4 bases, and 11 bases lay in between. The CDR3 runs to 14 residues. The CDR3 region has the DNA TGTGCCAGCAGTGACCTCCCCCGCGCAGATACGCAGTATTTT. It yields the protein CASSDLPRADTQYF. The complete variable domain, with remaining parts taken from reference TRBV2 and TRBJ2-3, reads EPEVTQTPSHQVTQMGQEVILRCVPISNHLYFYWYRQILGQKVEFLVSFYNNEISEKSEIFDDQFSVERPDGSNFTLKIRSTKLEDSAMYFCASSDLPRADTQYFGPGTRLTVL.

V usage is TRBV9 and J usage is TRBJ2-7; D is tentatively TRBD1 or TRBD2 (5 bases each). V shed 2 bases and J shed 3 bases, with 9 bases lying between them. The CDR3 is 13 residues long. The V gene's germline CDR1 is SGDLS and CDR2 YYNGEE. CDR3 sequence: CASSVWDGYEQYF. CDR3 nucleotide sequence: TGTGCCAGCAGCGTTTGGGACGGCTACGAGCAGTACTTC.

The chain carries TRBV30 and TRBJ1-5; 8 nucleotides agree with TRBD1. The CDR3 totals 15 residues. V gave up 0 bases and J gave up 7 bases; unmatched junction bases: 8. Looked up from germline, CDR1 is GTSNPN and CDR2 is SVGIG (reference sequence). CDR3 bases: TGTGCCTGGAGTGTACGACAGGGGATTAGCCAGCCCCAGCATTTT. Its protein is CAWSVRQGISQPQHF.

The chain combines TRBV29-1 with TRBJ2-5; D is perhaps TRBD2 (7 bases). CDR3 length equals 13 residues. V was trimmed by 4 bases and J by 4 bases, leaving 13 bases between them. The germline gives CDR1 SQVTM, CDR2 ANQGSEA. This chain's CDR3 is CSVVRGARETQYF. The CDR3 DNA reads TGCAGCGTTGTCCGGGGGGCGAGAGAGACCCAGTACTTC.

The chain links TRBV14 to TRBJ1-2; D remains unclear. The CDR3 has 13 amino acids. V was cut by 3 bases and J by 4 bases, with 9 bases left in between. The germline V gene has CDR1 SGHDN and CDR2 FVKESK. This CDR3 reads CASSQIHRYGYTF. CDR3 DNA: TGTGCCAGCAGCCAGATACACCGCTATGGCTACACCTTC.

The chain combines TRBV19 with TRBJ2-7; 12 nucleotides match TRBD2. Germline CDR1 and CDR2: LNHDA and SQIVND (reference sequence). V shed 1 base and J 0 bases; nucleotides not matched to a gene: 4. The CDR3 sequence is 17 residues long. CDR3 loop: CASSIASGGAVSYEQYF. The CDR3 coding sequence is TGTGCCAGTAGTATAGCTAGCGGGGGGGCGGTCTCCTACGAGCAGTACTTC.

This CDR3 is CSVWENIQYF. Written as DNA, the CDR3 is TGCAGCGTTTGGGAAAACATTCAGTACTTC. V and J are TRBV29-1 and TRBJ2-4; D gene ambiguous. The V and J ends lost 5 bases and 5 bases respectively, with 4 bases between them. Germline V lookup: CDR1 SQVTM, CDR2 ANQGSEA. CDR3 length: 10 amino acids.

This sequence joins TRBV28 and TRBJ1-1; 9 bases are a match to TRBD1. This CDR3 region has 17 residues. Germline-derived CDR1 and CDR2 are MDHEN and SYDVKM. V shed 5 bases, J shed 1 base, and the junction held 11 bases outside the gene matches. Written as DNA, the CDR3 is TGTGCCAGCAGTCGATTCACAGGGGGCATGGGGAACACTGAAGCTTTCTTT. Translated, it gives CASSRFTGGMGNTEAFF.

This clone was seen only once. The rearrangement joins TRBV7-9 to TRBJ1-4; 7 nucleotides match TRBD1. Germline values: CDR1 SEHNR, CDR2 FQNEAQ (reference sequence). The CDR3 is made up of 14 amino acids. After removal of 2 bases from V and 5 bases from J, the junction contained 2 bases not matched to a gene. CDR3 protein: CASSLRQGNEKLFF. In nucleotides, the CDR3 is TGTGCCAGCAGCTTACGACAGGGAAATGAAAAACTGTTTTTT.

The V call is TRBV30, the J call TRBJ1-2; D is possibly TRBD1 (5 bases). Per germline, CDR1 GTSNPN and CDR2 SVGIG (reference sequence). This CDR3 contains 14 residues. Trimming removed 3 bases at V and 7 bases at J, with 18 bases between. CDR3 bases: TGTGCCTGGAGCCAGGTTGGGGGATATGGTGGCTACACCTTC. Protein sequence: CAWSQVGGYGGYTF.

This rearrangement joins TRBV7-8 to TRBJ2-1; TRBD2 agrees at 8 bases. The length of the CDR3 is 15 residues. Germline-derived CDR1 and CDR2 are SGHVS and FQNEAQ. Trimming cost V 5 bases and J 8 bases; bases outside gene matches: 11. The CDR3 loop is CASSEYGTSSYEQFF. Here the CDR3 DNA reads TGTGCCAGCAGCGAATACGGGACTAGTAGCTATGAGCAGTTCTTC.

In this sample, this clone turned up once. The chain is built from TRBV13 and TRBJ2-3; maybe TRBD2 (5 bases). This CDR3 contains 14 residues. The V end was cut by 5 bases, the J end by 0 bases, with 9 bases between. Germline CDR1 is PRHDT and CDR2 is FYEKMQ (reference sequence). CDR3 region: CASSDRTSTDTQYF. DNA for the CDR3: TGTGCCAGCAGCGACCGGACTAGCACAGATACGCAGTATTTT.

The CDR3 nucleotides are TGTGCCAGTAGTATAGATCTTATACAGGGCGGGGAGCTGTTTTTT. Translation gives CASSIDLIQGGELFF. This chain uses TRBV19 with TRBJ2-2, with D possibly TRBD1 on 6 matching bases. V gave up 0 bases and J gave up 7 bases, with 12 bases separating them. There are 15 residues in the CDR3. Germline CDR1 is LNHDA and CDR2 is SQIVND (reference sequence).